Following are 19 T cell receptor beta chains from one sample sequenced in a study of technical replicates of blood from a few donors. Here immunoSEQ multiplex PCR was the method, and the copy in TCRdb shows in-frame clones only, minus some. The table lists about 81,000 clones, approximately 80% of them singletons. Sample: PBMCs. These TCRs come from a human donor in good health. Some clones in this sample may be carry-over from other donors' samples.

The DNA for the CDR3 is TGTGCCAGCAGCTTAGGACAGGGGGCGGCAGAGACCCAGTACTTC. Its protein product is CASSLGQGAAETQYF. V is TRBV11-3 and J is TRBJ2-5; 10 nucleotides align to TRBD1. Germline CDR1 is SGHNT and CDR2 is YENEEA. This CDR3 is 15 amino acids long. The trim removed 1 base at V and 4 bases at J, leaving 3 bases unmatched.

The rearrangement uses TRBV7-3 and TRBJ2-7; 10 bases match TRBD2. The germline V gene has CDR1 SGHTA and CDR2 FQGTGA. The CDR3 length is 19 residues. V shed 5 bases and J 5 bases; nucleotides not matched to a gene: 21. The CDR3, as DNA: TGTGCCAGCAGCGAGGGGTACTTTTTGAGACCTAGCGGGAGTAACGAGCAGTACTTC. Its translation: CASSEGYFLRPSGSNEQYF.

This chain links TRBV9 with TRBJ2-1; D possibly corresponds to TRBD2 (7 bases). V shed 0 bases and J shed 9 bases, with 25 bases lying between them. The germline V gene encodes CDR1 SGDLS and CDR2 YYNGEE. The CDR3 totals 18 residues. Here the CDR3 DNA reads TGTGCCAGCAGCGTAGACAACACAAAAGGCCCTAGGGGGGGTGAGCAGTTCTTC. Encoded protein: CASSVDNTKGPRGGEQFF.

CDR3 nucleotides: TGTGCCAGCTCACCACTGGGCAATCAAGAGACCCAGTACTTC. Its protein product is CASSPLGNQETQYF. The chain links TRBV18 to TRBJ2-5; D unclear. Germline assignment: CDR1 KGHSH and CDR2 LQKENI. The CDR3 consists of 14 residues. Between the trimmed V and J ends, which lost 1 base and 2 bases, there was a span of 8 bases.

The chain carries TRBV19 and TRBJ2-5; weak D call: TRBD2 (6 bases). The CDR3 sequence is 13 residues long. V gave up 3 bases and J gave up 5 bases, with 10 bases separating them. Germline values: CDR1 LNHDA, CDR2 SQIVND (reference sequence). The DNA of the CDR3 is TGTGCCAGTAGTATTGGAGGGTTGGAGACCCAGTACTTC. It yields the protein CASSIGGLETQYF.

This clone was counted only a few times. This chain connects TRBV14 to TRBJ1-1; TRBD1 aligns across 12 bases. Germline assignment: CDR1 SGHDN and CDR2 FVKESK. This CDR3 spans 16 amino acids. Trimming cost V 1 base and J 3 bases; bases outside gene matches: 3. In DNA form, the CDR3 reads TGTGCCAGCAGCCAAGTGGGACAGGGGGCCTACACTGAAGCTTTCTTT. Translation: CASSQVGQGAYTEAFF.

In its sample, this clone was seen a few times. The gene calls are TRBV29-1 and TRBJ1-1; 11 bases line up with TRBD1. This CDR3 region has 13 residues. Germline CDR1 is SQVTM and CDR2 is ANQGSEA. The V and J ends lost 4 bases and 7 bases, in that order; junction bases with no gene match: 5. In nucleotides, the CDR3 is TGCAGCGTTGCCCGGGACAGGGGGGATGAAGCTTTCTTT. Its protein is CSVARDRGDEAFF.

This clone was counted a few times. The rearrangement uses TRBV5-1 and TRBJ2-7; 10 bases agree with TRBD1. Germline loops: CDR1 SGHRS, CDR2 YFSETQ. Losses at the gene ends were 0 bases for V and 5 bases for J; bases not matched to a gene: 2. This CDR3 is built from 14 residues. CDR3 in amino acids: CASSLGQGAHEQYF. The CDR3 region has the DNA TGCGCCAGCAGCTTGGGACAGGGGGCCCACGAGCAGTACTTC.

This clone appeared once. The rearrangement uses TRBV29-1 and TRBJ1-2; the match to TRBD1 covers 7 bases. The CDR3 has 15 amino acids. Germline assignment: CDR1 SQVTM and CDR2 ANQGSEA. The V segment lost 7 bases and the J segment 4 bases; nucleotides outside the gene matches: 15. The CDR3 coding sequence is TGCAGCGGGGGACAACTGGGGGACAGCCCCTATGGCTACACCTTC. Its protein is CSGGQLGDSPYGYTF.

In its sample, this clone was seen a few times. This chain connects TRBV7-8 to TRBJ1-1; 7 bases map to TRBD1. The CDR3 totals 14 residues. CDR1 and CDR2 (germline): SGHVS, FQNEAQ. J gave up 3 bases and V 0 bases, and 1 base lay outside the gene matches. CDR3 sequence (DNA): TGTGCCAGCAGCTTAGCCAGGGGGGACACTGAAGCTTTCTTT. Its protein product is CASSLARGDTEAFF.

This clone has a handful of counts. Other DNA sequences in the same sample also yield this CDR3. This chain uses TRBV18 with TRBJ1-1; tentative D call: TRBD1 (5 bases). V lost 5 bases and J 2 bases, leaving 9 bases between the germline ends. This CDR3 contains 13 residues. Germline V CDR1 and CDR2: KGHSH, LQKENI. The CDR3 region is CASSSTVNTEAFF. The CDR3 DNA reads as TGTGCCAGCTCATCGACAGTAAACACTGAAGCTTTCTTT.

The rearrangement links TRBV19 to TRBJ1-6; TRBD1 matches at 7 bases. V shed 4 bases, J shed 8 bases, and the junction held 8 bases outside the gene matches. Germline loops: CDR1 LNHDA, CDR2 SQIVND (reference sequence). The CDR3 consists of 15 residues. The CDR3: CASSTMTGPDSPLHF. The CDR3 DNA follows: TGTGCCAGTAGTACGATGACAGGGCCGGATTCACCCCTCCACTTT.

V is TRBV9 and J is TRBJ2-3, with TRBD2 identical over 7 bases. The CDR3 runs 16 residues. With V trimmed by 3 bases and J by 2 bases, 9 bases remained unmatched. Germline assignment: CDR1 SGDLS and CDR2 YYNGEE. The CDR3 reads CASSGEGLAVTDTQYF. The CDR3 DNA reads as TGTGCCAGCAGCGGAGAAGGGCTAGCGGTCACAGATACGCAGTATTTT.

The chain has TRBV7-2 and TRBJ2-4; D is perhaps TRBD2 (5 bases). The CDR3 is made up of 13 amino acids. Germline V gene data show CDR1 as SGHTA and CDR2 as FQGNSA. Trimming stripped 5 bases from V and 1 base from J, with 6 bases between. In DNA form, the CDR3 reads TGTGCCAGCAGCACGGGGGCCAAAAACATTCAGTACTTC. Translated, it gives CASSTGAKNIQYF.

The chain is built from TRBV30 and TRBJ2-1; TRBD2 matches at 8 bases. The junction had 4 bases not matched to a gene; V was cut back by 5 bases and J by 4 bases. The CDR3 sequence is 13 residues long. In germline, CDR1 is GTSNPN, CDR2 SVGIG (reference sequence). CDR3 sequence reads: CAWSGGTYNEQFF. In DNA, the CDR3 is TGTGCCTGGTCGGGGGGGACTTACAATGAGCAGTTCTTC.

The chain is built from TRBV5-1 and TRBJ2-3; D gene uncertain. From germline, CDR1 is SGHRS and CDR2 YFSETQ. V was clipped by 0 bases and J by 2 bases, with 7 bases between them. CDR3 length: 14 amino acids. CDR3 nucleotides: TGCGCCAGCAGCTTGGCGTGGCTCACAGATACGCAGTATTTT. It is translated as CASSLAWLTDTQYF.

This chain links TRBV2 with TRBJ2-7; D is ambiguous. V was cut by 6 bases and J by 3 bases, with 12 bases left in between. Germline-derived CDR1 and CDR2 are SNHLY and FYNNEI. The CDR3 consists of 13 residues. The CDR3 nucleotides read TGTGCCAGCAGCGCCCGGTTCGACTACGAGCAGTACTTC. Encoded protein: CASSARFDYEQYF.

V and J are TRBV29-1 and TRBJ2-7, with TRBD1 as a possible D gene (6 bases). V shed 0 bases and J shed 0 bases, with 12 bases lying between them. This CDR3 contains 15 residues. The germline CDR1 and CDR2 sequences are SQVTM and ANQGSEA. The CDR3 DNA sequence: TGCAGCGTTGAAGACAGGGGCAAGAGCTCCTACGAGCAGTACTTC. Amino acids: CSVEDRGKSSYEQYF.

This clone showed up just a few times. J is TRBJ1-1 and V is TRBV7-9, with 8 nucleotides matching TRBD1. The germline gives CDR1 SEHNR, CDR2 FQNEAQ (reference sequence). The J segment lost 3 bases and the V segment lost 5 bases, leaving 8 bases of the junction unmatched. The CDR3 extends over 15 amino acids. This chain's CDR3 is CASSVWTGKDTEAFF. In nucleotides, the CDR3 is TGTGCCAGCAGCGTGTGGACAGGGAAGGACACTGAAGCTTTCTTT. The whole variable domain, filled in from reference TRBV7-9 and TRBJ1-1, reads DTGVSQNPRHKITKRGQNVTFRCDPISEHNRLYWYRQTLGQGPEFLTYFQNEAQLEKSRLLSDRFSAERPKGSFSTLEIQRTEQGDSAMYLCASSVWTGKDTEAFFGQGTRLTVV.